These T cell receptor beta chains were read from a single sample in a study of control samples from healthy donors and cancer patients. Here immunoSEQ multiplex PCR was the method, and the copy in TCRdb shows in-frame clones only, minus some. Of more than 95,000 clones listed, around nine tenths are singletons. The sequencing input was blood. These receptors all stem from a man aged 35 to 55 in good health. The CDR3 runs from the conserved cysteine through the conserved F or W. Each record gives: J gene, CDR3 length, D gene, V gene, clone size, CDR3 DNA, CDR3 protein. D genes are given only for firm matches. Clone size is given for some rows only: seen once, a few or many times, or a class if the clone is expanded.

J: TRBJ1-2
length: 12
D: .
V: TRBV24-1
size: .
DNA: TGTGCCACCAGTGACCAAGGGGATGGCTACACCTTC
CDR3: CATSDQGDGYTF

J: TRBJ2-7
length: 13
D: TRBD2
V: TRBV12-3/TRBV12-4
size: .
DNA: TGTGCCAGCAGAGCGACGGGGGGCTACGAGCAGTACTTC
CDR3: CASRATGGYEQYF

J: TRBJ1-2
length: 16
D: .
V: TRBV6-5
size: .
DNA: TGTGCCAGCAGTTCCGCAATACAGGCCGCGGGTTATGGCTACACCTTC
CDR3: CASSSAIQAAGYGYTF

J: TRBJ2-5
length: 15
D: TRBD1
V: TRBV7-2
size: .
DNA: TGTGCCAGCAGCTTAGTGGGGGACAGAGGGGAGACCCAGTACTTC
CDR3: CASSLVGDRGETQYF

J: TRBJ2-1
length: 16
D: TRBD2
V: TRBV6-2/TRBV6-3
size: .
DNA: TGTGCCAGCAGTTCGTTCTCAGCGGGGAACTACAATGAGCAGTTCTTC
CDR3: CASSSFSAGNYNEQFF

J: TRBJ1-2
length: 16
D: .
V: TRBV7-9
size: .
DNA: TGTGCCAGCAGCTCGGAGCGGACCGAAAGGATTGATGGCTACACCTTC
CDR3: CASSSERTERIDGYTF

J: TRBJ1-3
length: 11
D: .
V: TRBV7-9
size: .
DNA: TGTGCCAGCAGCTTAGCAAACACCATATATTTT
CDR3: CASSLANTIYF

J: TRBJ1-1
length: 14
D: .
V: TRBV18
size: .
DNA: TGTGCCAGCTCACCAAAAGGGGATCGGACTGAAGCTTTCTTT
CDR3: CASSPKGDRTEAFF

J: TRBJ2-2
length: 16
D: .
V: TRBV11-3
size: .
DNA: TGTGCCAGCAGCCACCGTGAGACAGCCAACACCGGGGAGCTGTTTTTT
CDR3: CASSHRETANTGELFF

J: TRBJ2-4
length: 15
D: TRBD1
V: TRBV5-1
size: .
DNA: TGCGCCAGCAGCACGGGGACAGGGGGTTTAGGCATTCAGTACTTC
CDR3: CASSTGTGGLGIQYF

J: TRBJ2-1
length: 14
D: .
V: TRBV11-3
size: .
DNA: TGTGCCAGCAGCTTCGTTACAGATTACAATGAGCAGTTCTTC
CDR3: CASSFVTDYNEQFF

J: TRBJ1-3
length: 15
D: .
V: TRBV9
size: once
DNA: TGTGCCAGCAGCGTAGACGGAGGATCTGGAAACACCATATATTTT
CDR3: CASSVDGGSGNTIYF

J: TRBJ1-5
length: 15
D: .
V: TRBV2
size: .
DNA: TGTGCCAGCAGTGACTTGTCTCGAGGGACTCAGCCCCAGCATTTT
CDR3: CASSDLSRGTQPQHF

J: TRBJ1-1
length: 16
D: .
V: TRBV5-1
size: .
DNA: TGCGCCAGCAGCTTGATTGGGGTTTCGTGGGACACTGAAGCTTTCTTT
CDR3: CASSLIGVSWDTEAFF

J: TRBJ2-7
length: 15
D: .
V: TRBV4-3
size: .
DNA: TGCGCCAGCAGCCAAGAACCCCACCTAAGGTACGAGCAGTACTTC
CDR3: CASSQEPHLRYEQYF

J: TRBJ2-7
length: 12
D: .
V: TRBV18
size: once
DNA: TGTGCCAGCTCACCACCCTTGGGCGAGCAGTACTTC
CDR3: CASSPPLGEQYF

J: TRBJ1-6
length: 15
D: .
V: TRBV2
size: .
DNA: TGTGCCAGCAGACCTCAGGGCTCCTATAATTCACCCCTCCACTTT
CDR3: CASRPQGSYNSPLHF

J: TRBJ2-1
length: 15
D: TRBD1
V: TRBV27
size: .
DNA: TGTGCCAGCAGCGACAGGGGATGGTCCTACAATGAGCAGTTCTTC
CDR3: CASSDRGWSYNEQFF

J: TRBJ1-1
length: 15
D: TRBD1
V: TRBV6-5
size: .
DNA: TGTGCCAGCAGTCGCGGGACAGGCGGGTACACTGAAGCTTTCTTT
CDR3: CASSRGTGGYTEAFF

J: TRBJ2-7
length: 13
D: .
V: TRBV11-2
size: .
DNA: TGTGCCAGCAGCTTAGACAGGACCTACGAGCAGTACTTC
CDR3: CASSLDRTYEQYF

J: TRBJ2-5
length: 16
D: TRBD2
V: TRBV2
size: few
DNA: TGTGCCAGCATAAAGCTAGCGGGGGGGCTGTCAGAGACCCAGTACTTC
CDR3: CASIKLAGGLSETQYF

J: TRBJ1-1
length: 12
D: .
V: TRBV28
size: .
DNA: TGTGCCAGCATGGGACCGAACACTGAAGCTTTCTTT
CDR3: CASMGPNTEAFF

J: TRBJ1-1
length: 16
D: TRBD1
V: TRBV18
size: .
DNA: TGTGCCAGCTCACGGGAGGAGGGGGCCTGGTACACTGAAGCTTTCTTT
CDR3: CASSREEGAWYTEAFF

J: TRBJ1-6
length: 12
D: .
V: TRBV3-1/TRBV3-2
size: .
DNA: TGTGCCAGCAGCCAAGGGGACTCACCCCTCCACTTT
CDR3: CASSQGDSPLHF

J: TRBJ1-2
length: 13
D: .
V: TRBV7-2
size: .
DNA: TGTGCCAGCAGCTCGACCGACGGGTATGGCTACACCTTC
CDR3: CASSSTDGYGYTF

J: TRBJ1-1
length: 13
D: .
V: TRBV18
size: .
DNA: TGTGCCAGCTCACCTTCAATGAACACTGAAGCTTTCTTT
CDR3: CASSPSMNTEAFF

J: TRBJ2-3
length: 14
D: TRBD2
V: TRBV2
size: .
DNA: TGTGCCAGCTTAGCGGGGGGGCCTGAAGATACGCAGTATTTT
CDR3: CASLAGGPEDTQYF

J: TRBJ2-2
length: 15
D: TRBD2
V: TRBV2
size: .
DNA: TGTGCCAGCCACGGGGGACTAGCGGGGGCCGGGGAGCTGTTTTTT
CDR3: CASHGGLAGAGELFF

J: TRBJ2-5
length: 16
D: TRBD2
V: TRBV7-6
size: .
DNA: TGTGCCAGCAGCTACCCCGGGGGGGGGAGCCAAGAGACCCAGTACTTC
CDR3: CASSYPGGGSQETQYF

J: TRBJ2-7
length: 15
D: TRBD2
V: TRBV4-3
size: .
DNA: TGCGCCAGCAGCCAATTAGCGGGGGCGACCTACGAGCAGTACTTC
CDR3: CASSQLAGATYEQYF

J: TRBJ1-1
length: 11
D: .
V: TRBV29-1
size: .
DNA: TGCAGCGGGCGGATGAACACTGAAGCTTTCTTT
CDR3: CSGRMNTEAFF

J: TRBJ2-3
length: 13
D: .
V: TRBV6-5
size: .
DNA: TGTGCCAGCAGTTCGGGTGACACAGATACGCAGTATTTT
CDR3: CASSSGDTDTQYF

J: TRBJ2-7
length: 13
D: TRBD1
V: TRBV5-1
size: .
DNA: TGCGCCAGCAGCAGGGACAGTCGCTACGAGCAGTACTTC
CDR3: CASSRDSRYEQYF

J: TRBJ2-2
length: 14
D: TRBD2
V: TRBV7-3
size: .
DNA: TGTGCCAGCAGCCTACTAGCGGGGACCGGGGAGCTGTTTTTT
CDR3: CASSLLAGTGELFF

J: TRBJ1-5
length: 19
D: TRBD1
V: TRBV19
size: few
DNA: TGTGCCAGTAGTATAGAGAGGACAGGCCTTTTATGGGGCAATCAGCCCCAGCATTTT
CDR3: CASSIERTGLLWGNQPQHF

J: TRBJ1-2
length: 15
D: .
V: TRBV7-9
size: once
DNA: TGTGCCAGCAGCGTCCGGGGCCCACTTAACTATGGCTACACCTTC
CDR3: CASSVRGPLNYGYTF

J: TRBJ1-3
length: 15
D: TRBD1
V: TRBV6-6
size: .
DNA: TGTGCCAGCAGTTATGACAGGGCCCGGGGAAACACCATATATTTT
CDR3: CASSYDRARGNTIYF

J: TRBJ1-6
length: 17
D: .
V: TRBV30
size: .
DNA: TGTGCCTGGAGAATCCCCGGAAGCGCGGTTTGGAATTCACCCCTCCACTTT
CDR3: CAWRIPGSAVWNSPLHF

J: TRBJ1-1
length: 16
D: .
V: TRBV4-1
size: once
DNA: TGCGCCAGCAGCCAACCCAAGCAGGGGCTGAGCACTGAAGCTTTCTTT
CDR3: CASSQPKQGLSTEAFF